This note documents a single T cell receptor beta chain sequence. Individuals drawn from 24 US areas were about 18 to 100 years old. Membership in each cohort depended on participant-reported clinical history. Germline CDR1 and CDR2: MNHNS and SASEGT. The CDR3 spans 15 residues. V was shortened by 2 bases and J by 4 bases, with 14 bases between the two germline ends. This specimen belongs to a study of blood T cell repertoires in COVID-19. Study-level background: COVID-19 samples from acute and convalescent phases originated in the United States, Italy and Spain.

The assay was immunoSEQ multiplex PCR, and TCRdb's table has in-frame clones only and misses some. The sample holds under 300,000 clones, around 90% seen once. The receptor's source is a young woman who had recovered from COVID-19. V gene TRBV6-1 combines with J gene TRBJ1-2; possibly TRBD1 for D (6 bases). The sequencing sample was made of PBMCs or T cells enriched from blood (not recorded which). CDR3 region: CASSESQGRSYGYTF. In DNA form, the CDR3 reads TGTGCCAGCAGTGAATCACAGGGAAGGAGCTATGGCTACACCTTC.